This T cell receptor beta chain was found in a study of blood T cell repertoires in COVID-19. Across the whole study: Collection of acute and convalescent COVID-19 samples took place in the United States, Italy and Spain. T cells, B-cell-depleted T cells, or PBMCs provided the cDNA or gDNA that served as material.

V was pared by 8 bases and J by 2 bases, with 16 bases between. Germline-derived CDR1 and CDR2 are MNHEY and SVGAGI. The CDR3 is 15 amino acids. Original processing notes: Reference gene primer amplification yielded estimated nucleated cell counts. Clones were read by immunoSEQ multiplex PCR, and TCRdb kept only the in-frame ones, dropping some. The V and J calls and clone size are taken from that table; D and trimming were inferred from the DNA. This sample has roughly 53,000 clones, with 70% to 85% found just once. Sequenced input: peripheral blood. This chain links TRBV6-5 with TRBJ1-3; weak D call: TRBD1 (5 bases). This receptor was obtained from a human donor in a cohort sampled during active COVID-19. The CDR3 nucleotides read TGTGCCAGCCGGCTCTTGCCAGGGCCTGGAAACACCATATATTTT. It is translated as CASRLLPGPGNTIYF.